Sequencing of this T cell receptor beta chain was carried out in a study of shared clonotypes between healthy human individuals. Whole-study findings and limits: Few donors limited the genetic and exposure-history diversity represented. Exclusively blood specimens were collected; tissue repertoires likely differ.

Of note for this clone: Antigen unknown. Different DNA sequences within this sample yield the same CDR3.

Libraries were prepared by immunoSEQ multiplex PCR; TCRdb keeps only in-frame clonotypes and omits some of them. The sample yields some 2,100,000 clones, approximately 96% seen once. The CDR3 consists of 13 residues. V was pared by 2 bases and J by 1 base, with 7 bases between. Per the germline V gene, CDR1 is SGHRS and CDR2 is YFSETQ. This TCR was sampled from a man aged 18 to 30 in good health. The sequenced sample consisted of naive CD4+ T cells sorted from blood. As to subset: CD45RA+ positively selected. This chain links TRBV5-1 with TRBJ2-7; no firm D call. The CDR3 protein is CASSFYNSYEQYF. The CDR3 nucleotides read TGCGCCAGCAGCTTTTATAATTCCTACGAGCAGTACTTC.